This entry concerns a single TCR beta chain. Its specificity is unknown. This entry belongs to a study of CD8 T cells in Susac syndrome. Study in general: The Susac syndrome patients that were sequenced included 5 or 6 with active disease and fewer than 10 in remission.

Random hexamers primed reverse transcription of roughly 0.5 to 1 ug RNA. MiXCR, applied by TCRdb to the immunoSEQ multiplex PCR reads, yields one record per CDR3 protein. Here the sample spans under 150,000 distinct CDR3 sequences, under 97% being singletons. Patients with Susac syndrome fulfilled recently defined diagnostic criteria for definite or probable disease. Findings of the study overall: The CD4+ T cell repertoires of Susac syndrome were found to show no clonal expansion.

CDR1 and CDR2 (germline): SQVTM, ANQGSEA. The V gene end was trimmed by 4 bases and the J gene end by 7 bases; junction bases not matched to a gene: 4. CDR3 size: 12 residues. The TCR comes from a human donor with Susac syndrome. V and J are TRBV29-1 and TRBJ2-1, with 7 bases aligning to TRBD1. Sequenced sample: CD4+ T cells from PBMCs. The CDR3 region has the DNA TGCAGCGTTGGACGACAGGGAAATGAGCAGTTCTTC. As protein: CSVGRQGNEQFF.